The 13 T cell receptor beta chains presented below share a single source sample, sequenced in a study of T cells after yellow fever vaccination. TCRdb recomputed calls from the 5' RACE reads with MiXCR, one row per CDR3 protein. The sample lists more than 300,000 distinct CDR3 sequences; around 10% were seen once. The source material was CD4+ T cells sorted from PBMCs, sampled 45 days after the yellow fever booster vaccination. These receptors came from a man younger than 35 who received the YFV17D yellow fever vaccine.

The table lists this clonotype with a few counts. V gene TRBV9 combines with J gene TRBJ2-5; D uncertain. CDR3 length: 14 amino acids. Trimming left V 0 bases short and J 5 bases short, with 11 bases between. Germline V gene data show CDR1 as SGDLS and CDR2 as YYNGEE. The CDR3 loop reads CASSVGYFPETQYF. In DNA form, the CDR3 reads TGTGCCAGCAGCGTAGGGTACTTCCCGGAGACCCAGTACTTC.

The rearrangement links TRBV20-1 to TRBJ1-5; 7 bases map to TRBD1. The CDR3 consists of 14 residues. Germline V gene data show CDR1 as DFQATT and CDR2 as SNEGSKA (reference sequence). With 5 bases clipped from V and 2 bases from J, the junction kept 6 bases outside the gene matches. The CDR3 nucleotides are TGCAGTGCTCCCGACAGGGCGCGCAATCAGCCCCAGCATTTT. Its translation: CSAPDRARNQPQHF.

This clonotype has more than one count but fewer than ten. Since a much larger clone is just one base distant, this may be a read error. The chain uses TRBV6-6 and TRBJ1-1, with a weak D call TRBD1 (6 bases). Trimming took off 2 bases at V and 1 base at J, with 8 bases between the two ends. The CDR3 is 14 amino acids. Germline values: CDR1 MNHNY, CDR2 SVGAGI (reference sequence). The CDR3 nucleotides read TGTGCCAGCAGTTACCCGGGACAGAACACTGAAGCTTTCTTT. Its protein product is CASSYPGQNTEAFF.

CDR3 residues: CASSRVLNNEQFF. CDR3 bases: TGTGCCAGCAGCCGGGTCCTAAACAATGAGCAGTTCTTC. The chain links TRBV7-3 to TRBJ2-1; no reliable D call. The germline V gene encodes CDR1 SGHTA and CDR2 FQGTGA. Trimming stripped 5 bases from V and 5 bases from J, with 10 bases between. There are 13 residues in the CDR3.

The rearrangement links TRBV28 to TRBJ2-7, with 8 bases aligning to TRBD1. The CDR3 runs to 13 residues. The trim removed 8 bases at V and 6 bases at J, leaving 9 bases unmatched. Germline CDR1 is MDHEN and CDR2 is SYDVKM. CDR3 loop: CASRLDRAPEQYV. The DNA for the CDR3 is TGTGCCAGCCGATTGGACAGGGCACCCGAGCAGTACGTC.

This clonotype has only a few counts. The chain joins TRBV5-4 to TRBJ2-5; D perhaps matches TRBD1 (6 bases). Per the germline V gene, CDR1 is SGHNT and CDR2 is YYREEE (reference sequence). The CDR3 is made up of 14 amino acids. V was cut by 4 bases and J by 5 bases, with 15 bases left in between. CDR3 protein: CASSATQGLETQYF. The CDR3 DNA reads TGTGCCAGCAGCGCCACACAGGGATTGGAGACCCAGTACTTC.

This clonotype occurred a few times. The chain uses TRBV6-5 and TRBJ1-2; D gene unclear. The CDR3 consists of 15 residues. Trimming removed 5 bases from V and 8 bases from J, with 21 bases in between. Germline CDR1 is MNHEY and CDR2 is SVGAGI. The CDR3 nucleotides are TGTGCCAGCAGTCAACCTTTGATGGGGTCCGGGGGCTACACCTTC. This codes for CASSQPLMGSGGYTF.

This clonotype was found a few times. The gene calls are TRBV18 and TRBJ1-1, with D possibly TRBD1 on 5 matching bases. The germline V gene has CDR1 KGHSH and CDR2 LQKENI. Deletions cut 4 bases from V and 1 base from J, with 10 bases between. The CDR3 is 14 amino acids. The DNA of the CDR3 is TGTGCCAGCTCACTAGAGACAGAGAACACTGAAGCTTTCTTT. Translating gives CASSLETENTEAFF.

The chain has TRBV12-3 or TRBV12-4 and TRBJ1-2; D is possibly TRBD1 (5 bases). CDR3 length: 12 residues. The V and J ends lost 3 bases and 8 bases respectively, with 10 bases between them. DNA of the CDR3: TGTGCCAGCAGTTTCGCGGCAGGGGGCTACACCTTC. Translation: CASSFAAGGYTF.

In this sample, this clonotype turned up a few times. The V and J genes are TRBV15 and TRBJ2-1; D is ambiguous. Between the trimmed V and J ends, which lost 6 bases and 5 bases, there was a span of 17 bases. Germline V gene sequence: CDR1 LNHNV, CDR2 YYDKDF (reference sequence). The CDR3 totals 15 residues. CDR3 bases: TGTGCCACCAGAGATAGGGTAATTAGGGACAATGAGCAGTTCTTC. Residues: CATRDRVIRDNEQFF.

The chain couples TRBV12-3 or TRBV12-4 to TRBJ1-2, with 9 bases lining up with TRBD1. V dropped 6 bases and J dropped 0; count of bases not matched to a gene: 5. The CDR3 is 15 residues long. The CDR3 coding sequence is TGTGCCAGCAGGAAACAGGGGGCTGCTAACTATGGCTACACCTTC. Protein: CASRKQGAANYGYTF.

This clonotype was found a few times. The chain has TRBV7-2 and TRBJ2-3; no clear D gene. The V end was cut by 0 bases, the J end by 6 bases, with 10 bases between. The CDR3 consists of 14 residues. Germline CDR1 reads SGHTA; CDR2 reads FQGNSA. The CDR3 sequence: CASSLATPKDTQYF. Written as DNA, the CDR3 is TGTGCCAGCAGCTTAGCCACACCTAAGGATACGCAGTATTTT.

This clonotype turned up a few times. The chain links TRBV20-1 to TRBJ1-2; D ambiguous. This CDR3 is built from 14 residues. Trimming cost V 2 bases and J 5 bases, with 15 bases left between them. Germline CDR1 and CDR2: DFQATT and SNEGSKA (reference sequence). The CDR3 loop reads CSARRSPSVYGYTF. The CDR3 region has the DNA TGCAGTGCTAGAAGGTCACCGTCTGTGTATGGCTACACCTTC.